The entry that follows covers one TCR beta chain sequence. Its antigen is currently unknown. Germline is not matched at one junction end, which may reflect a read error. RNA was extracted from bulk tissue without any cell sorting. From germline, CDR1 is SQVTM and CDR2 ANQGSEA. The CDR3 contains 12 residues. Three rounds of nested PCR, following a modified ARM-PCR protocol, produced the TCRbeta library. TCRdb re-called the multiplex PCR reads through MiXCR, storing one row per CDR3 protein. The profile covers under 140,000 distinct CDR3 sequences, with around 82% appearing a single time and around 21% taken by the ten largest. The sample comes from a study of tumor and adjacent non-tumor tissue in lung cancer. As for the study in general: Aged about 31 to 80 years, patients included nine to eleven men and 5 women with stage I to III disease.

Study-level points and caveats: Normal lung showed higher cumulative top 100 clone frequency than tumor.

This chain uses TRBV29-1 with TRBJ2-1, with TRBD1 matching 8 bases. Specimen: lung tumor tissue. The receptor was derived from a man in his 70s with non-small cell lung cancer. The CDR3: CNVRQGYNEQFF. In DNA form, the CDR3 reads TGCAACGTTCGACAGGGGTACAATGAACAGTTCTTC.